This T cell receptor (beta chain) was identified during a study of blood T cell repertoires in COVID-19. Study-wide background: Acute and convalescent COVID-19 samples came from the United States, Italy and Spain. Sample material is recorded as cDNA or gDNA derived from T cells, B-cell-depleted T cells, or PBMCs.

The protocol was immunoSEQ multiplex PCR, while the TCRdb copy is restricted to in-frame clones and leaves out a portion. This table holds 300,000 to 400,000 clones, roughly 87% found once. CDR3 size: 14 residues. V shed 2 bases, J shed 5 bases, and the junction held 4 bases outside the gene matches. Looked up from germline, CDR1 is SGDLS and CDR2 is YYNGEE. The sequence derives from a woman in her twenties or thirties who had recovered from COVID-19. This rearrangement joins TRBV9 to TRBJ2-3, with TRBD1 matching 8 bases. Input material: PBMCs or T cells enriched from blood (not recorded which). The CDR3 loop is CASSVTGGQDTQYF. The CDR3, as DNA: TGTGCCAGCAGCGTCACAGGGGGACAAGATACGCAGTATTTT.